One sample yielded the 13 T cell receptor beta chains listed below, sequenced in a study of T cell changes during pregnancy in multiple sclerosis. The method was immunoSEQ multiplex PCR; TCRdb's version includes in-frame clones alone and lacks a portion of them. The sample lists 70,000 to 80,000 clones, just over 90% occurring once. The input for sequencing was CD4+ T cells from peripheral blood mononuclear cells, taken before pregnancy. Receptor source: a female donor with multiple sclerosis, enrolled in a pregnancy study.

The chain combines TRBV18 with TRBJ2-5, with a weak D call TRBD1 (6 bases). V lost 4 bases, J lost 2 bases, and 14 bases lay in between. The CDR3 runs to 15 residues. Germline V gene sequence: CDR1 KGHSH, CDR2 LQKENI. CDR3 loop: CASSRASGVQETQYF. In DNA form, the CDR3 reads TGTGCCAGCTCACGGGCGTCAGGGGTTCAAGAGACCCAGTACTTC. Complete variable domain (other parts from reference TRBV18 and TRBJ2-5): NAGVMQNPRHLVRRRGQEARLRCSPMKGHSHVYWYRQLPEEGLKFMVYLQKENIIDESGMPKERFSAEFPKEGPSILRIQQVVRGDSAAYFCASSRASGVQETQYFGPGTRLLVL.

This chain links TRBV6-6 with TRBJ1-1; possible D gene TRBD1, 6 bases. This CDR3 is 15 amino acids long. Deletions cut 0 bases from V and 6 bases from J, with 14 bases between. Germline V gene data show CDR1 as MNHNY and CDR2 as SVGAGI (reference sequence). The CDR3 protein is CASSYSGGGGAEAFF. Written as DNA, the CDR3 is TGTGCCAGCAGTTACTCGGGTGGTGGGGGCGCTGAAGCTTTCTTT.

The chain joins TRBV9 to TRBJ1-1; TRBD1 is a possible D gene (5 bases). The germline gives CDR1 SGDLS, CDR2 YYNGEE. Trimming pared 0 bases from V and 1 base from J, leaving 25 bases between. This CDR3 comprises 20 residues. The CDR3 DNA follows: TGTGCCAGCAGCGTAGCCCCTAGAGGGGTGGGAAGGGAGGCGAACACTGAAGCTTTCTTT. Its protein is CASSVAPRGVGREANTEAFF.

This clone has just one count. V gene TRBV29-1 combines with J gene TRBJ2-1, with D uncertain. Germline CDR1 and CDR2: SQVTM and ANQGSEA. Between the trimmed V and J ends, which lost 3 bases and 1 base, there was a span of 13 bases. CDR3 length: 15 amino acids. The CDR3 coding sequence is TGCAGCGTTGAGGCCCCAGGTGGGTCCTACAATGAGCAGTTCTTC. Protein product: CSVEAPGGSYNEQFF.

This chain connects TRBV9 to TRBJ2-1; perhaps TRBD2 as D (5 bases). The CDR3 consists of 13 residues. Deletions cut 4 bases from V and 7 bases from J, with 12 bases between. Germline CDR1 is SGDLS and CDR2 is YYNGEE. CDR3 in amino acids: CASSLRTPNEQFF. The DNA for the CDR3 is TGTGCCAGCAGCCTTCGGACTCCAAATGAGCAGTTCTTC.

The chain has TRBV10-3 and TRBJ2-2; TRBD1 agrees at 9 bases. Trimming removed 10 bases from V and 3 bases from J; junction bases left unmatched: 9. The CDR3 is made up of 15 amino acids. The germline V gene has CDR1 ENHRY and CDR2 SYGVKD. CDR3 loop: CATNRGQRDTGELFF. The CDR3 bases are TGTGCCACCAACAGGGGGCAAAGGGACACCGGGGAGCTGTTTTTT.

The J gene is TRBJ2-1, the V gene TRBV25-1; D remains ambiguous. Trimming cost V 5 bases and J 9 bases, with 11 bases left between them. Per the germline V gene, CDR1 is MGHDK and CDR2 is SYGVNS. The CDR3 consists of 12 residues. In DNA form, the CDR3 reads TGTGCCAGCAGTACCTATACGGGTGAGCAGTTCTTC. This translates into CASSTYTGEQFF.

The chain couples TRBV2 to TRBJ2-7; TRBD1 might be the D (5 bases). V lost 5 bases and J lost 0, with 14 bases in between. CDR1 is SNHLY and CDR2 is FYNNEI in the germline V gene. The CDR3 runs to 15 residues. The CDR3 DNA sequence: TGTGCCAGCAGTTCAAGACAGCTCCGCTCCTACGAGCAGTACTTC. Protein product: CASSSRQLRSYEQYF.

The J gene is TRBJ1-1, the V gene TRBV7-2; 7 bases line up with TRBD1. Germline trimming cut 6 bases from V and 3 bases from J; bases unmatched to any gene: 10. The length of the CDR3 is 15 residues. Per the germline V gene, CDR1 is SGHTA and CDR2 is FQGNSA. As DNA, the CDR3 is TGTGCCAGCAGTTACCCCAGGGGGTCAGACACTGAAGCTTTCTTT. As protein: CASSYPRGSDTEAFF.

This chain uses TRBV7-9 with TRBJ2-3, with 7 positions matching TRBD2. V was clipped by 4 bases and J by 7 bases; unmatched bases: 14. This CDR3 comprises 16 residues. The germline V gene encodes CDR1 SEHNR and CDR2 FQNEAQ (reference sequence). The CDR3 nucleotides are TGTGCCAGCAGCTCGGGTGGGACTACCATAAGTAATACGCAGTATTTT. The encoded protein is CASSSGGTTISNTQYF.

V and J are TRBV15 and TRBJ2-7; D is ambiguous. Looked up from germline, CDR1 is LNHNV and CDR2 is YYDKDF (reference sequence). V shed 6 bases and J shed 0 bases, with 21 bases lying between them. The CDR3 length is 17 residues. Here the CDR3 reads CATSPRPLRVPSYEQYF. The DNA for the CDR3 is TGTGCCACCAGTCCTCGGCCCCTTCGGGTCCCCTCCTACGAGCAGTACTTC.

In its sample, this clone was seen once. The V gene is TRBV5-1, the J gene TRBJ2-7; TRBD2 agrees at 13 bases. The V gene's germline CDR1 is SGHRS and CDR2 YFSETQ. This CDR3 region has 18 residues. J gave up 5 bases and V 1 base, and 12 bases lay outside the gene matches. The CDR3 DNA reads TGCGCCAGCAGCTTGATCGGACTAGCGGGGGAGAGGGTGGACGAGCAGTACTTC. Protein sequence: CASSLIGLAGERVDEQYF.

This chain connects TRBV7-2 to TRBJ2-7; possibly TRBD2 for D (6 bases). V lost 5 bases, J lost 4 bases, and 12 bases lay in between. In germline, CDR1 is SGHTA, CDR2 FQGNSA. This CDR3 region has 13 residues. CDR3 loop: CASSPGDLYEQYF. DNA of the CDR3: TGTGCCAGCAGCCCTGGGGACTTGTACGAGCAGTACTTC.